This T cell receptor beta chain comes out of a study of vaccination and CD4 T cells after COVID-19. On the study more broadly: The post-COVID samples were taken a median about 100 days after diagnosis, anywhere from 35 to 161. Cells were stimulated with overlapping spike peptide pools from SARS-CoV-2, HCoV-NL63, HCoV-OC43 and HCoV-229E.

Sequencing of DNA taken from cultured CD4+ T cells relied on the Oncomine TCR Beta short-read assay. TCRdb processed the PCR reads anew with MiXCR; each CDR3 protein has one entry. The repertoire holds fewer than 15,000 distinct CDR3 sequences, with under 75% as singletons. Treatment meaning: approximately nine-day PBMC culture with coronavirus spike peptide pools or control peptides (ViraFEST assay). T cells were expanded with peptide pools, and expanded clonotypes were identified by TCR sequencing. Study results and limitations: Researchers looked at relatively few convalescent patients and had no early post-infection timepoints.

V lost 0 bases to trimming and J lost 3 bases; unmatched junction nucleotides: 1. The CDR3 loop spans 15 amino acids. Germline values: CDR1 GTSNPN, CDR2 SVGIG (reference sequence). Notes on this clonotype: Antigen unknown.

This rearrangement joins TRBV30 to TRBJ2-2; 10 positions agree with TRBD2. The sequenced material came from CD4+ T cells from blood, cultured in vitro. The clonotype originates from a human donor who had recovered from COVID-19. The CDR3 bases are TGTGCCTGGAGTGTAGCGGGAGGGGACACCGGGGAGCTGTTTTTT. Protein: CAWSVAGGDTGELFF. Variable domain in full (rest from reference TRBV30 and TRBJ2-2): SQTIHQWPATLVQPVGSPLSLECTVEGTSNPNLYWYRQAAGRGLQLLFYSVGIGQISSEVPQNLSASRPQDRQFILSSKKLLLSDSGFYLCAWSVAGGDTGELFFGEGSRLTVL.